The 21 T cell receptor beta chains below come from one sample, sequenced in a study of Graves' ophthalmopathy and Graves' hyperthyroidism. TCR beta CDR3 amplification used RNA transcripts. An opening RT-PCR round employed HTBI primers and preceded a second-round multiplex PCR. Each CDR3 protein is one row after TCRdb ran MiXCR on the multiplex PCR reads. The repertoire holds approximately 160,000 distinct CDR3 sequences, roughly two fifths seen once, with over 7% in the top ten. The sequenced material came from peripheral blood. The receptors stem from a man aged 25-45 years with Graves' ophthalmopathy.

There are a few counts of this clonotype. The rearrangement links TRBV20-1 to TRBJ2-5, with D tentatively TRBD1 (5 bases). V dropped 0 bases and J dropped 0 bases, with 14 bases sitting between them. Germline V gene lookup returns CDR1 DFQATT and CDR2 SNEGSKA (reference sequence). CDR3 size: 16 residues. The CDR3 loop reads CSARDPQGEYQETQYF. DNA for the CDR3: TGCAGTGCTAGAGATCCGCAGGGCGAGTACCAAGAGACCCAGTACTTC.

This clonotype was counted at least ten times. The rearrangement links TRBV6-5 to TRBJ1-2; 7 nucleotides match TRBD1. This CDR3 has 14 residues. V gave up 0 bases and J gave up 5 bases; unmatched junction bases: 3. CDR1 is MNHEY, CDR2 SVGAGI, per germline. CDR3: CASSYSGQKYGYTF. In DNA, the CDR3 is TGTGCCAGCAGTTACTCGGGACAGAAATATGGCTACACCTTC.

This clonotype was counted ten times or more. One end of the junction does not line up with germline, which may come from a read error. This sequence joins TRBV6-2 or TRBV6-3 and TRBJ1-1; no clear D. The CDR3 runs 12 residues. CDR1 MNHEY and CDR2 SVGEGT come from the germline V gene. This CDR3 reads CASNYPGLEAFF. As DNA, the CDR3 is TGTGCCAGCAATTACCCTGGACTAGAAGCTTTCTTT.

This clonotype was detected ten times or more. V and J are TRBV30 and TRBJ1-2; 9 nucleotides align to TRBD1. This CDR3 is built from 15 residues. Germline-derived CDR1 and CDR2 are GTSNPN and SVGIG (reference sequence). J gave up 4 bases and V 1 base, and 7 bases lay outside the gene matches. The CDR3 is CAWSAQDRGIYGYTF. Here the CDR3 DNA reads TGTGCCTGGAGTGCCCAGGACAGGGGCATCTATGGCTACACCTTC.

V gene TRBV19 combines with J gene TRBJ1-1; D might be TRBD1 (5 bases). The V end lost 9 bases, the J end lost 6 bases, and 14 bases lay between the germline ends. The CDR3 spans 12 residues. Looked up from germline, CDR1 is LNHDA and CDR2 is SQIVND (reference sequence). The CDR3 protein is CASIAQGSEAFF. The CDR3 DNA follows: TGTGCCAGCATCGCTCAGGGTTCTGAAGCTTTCTTT.

Ten or more counts support this clonotype. The chain combines TRBV10-3 with TRBJ1-2, with 11 positions matching TRBD1. This CDR3 is built from 15 residues. Germline V gene lookup returns CDR1 ENHRY and CDR2 SYGVKD. The trim removed 6 bases at V and 6 bases at J, leaving 9 bases unmatched. CDR3 coding DNA: TGTGCCATCAGAAGGACAGGGGGCCAGTTTAATGGCTACACCTTC. It yields the protein CAIRRTGGQFNGYTF.

The chain joins TRBV6-1 to TRBJ2-7; no firm D call. The CDR3 consists of 15 residues. The germline V gene encodes CDR1 MNHNS and CDR2 SASEGT. Trimming shortened V by 7 bases and J by 6 bases, and 22 bases separated the two germline ends. The CDR3 bases are TGTGCCAGCATACGGGCCCTAACTTCCCCGGGCGAGCAGTACTTC. Translated, it gives CASIRALTSPGEQYF.

This sequence joins TRBV12-3 or TRBV12-4 and TRBJ2-5; possible D gene TRBD1, 5 bases. This CDR3 contains 14 residues. V was clipped by 3 bases and J by 2 bases, with 10 bases between them. In DNA form, the CDR3 reads TGTGCCAGCAGTTTCGGCAGGGTGCAAGAGACCCAGTACTTC. Its protein is CASSFGRVQETQYF.

This clonotype was detected many times. The CDR3 sequence: CASSADRAVGGYTF. The CDR3 DNA follows: TGCGCCAGCAGCGCGGACAGGGCGGTTGGAGGCTACACCTTC. This chain links TRBV5-1 with TRBJ1-2; TRBD1 matches at 8 bases. J gave up 8 bases and V 4 bases, and 10 bases lay outside the gene matches. Germline V gene lookup returns CDR1 SGHRS and CDR2 YFSETQ. The CDR3 is 14 amino acids.

This clonotype has at least ten counts. V is TRBV6-2 or TRBV6-3 and J is TRBJ1-5, with 10 bases lining up with TRBD1. Germline lookup yields CDR1 MNHEY and CDR2 SVGEGT. This CDR3 has 16 amino acids. The ends lost 6 bases at V and 0 bases at J; junction bases unmatched: 5. In DNA, the CDR3 is TGTGCCAGCAGACGGGACAGGGGCTATAGCAATCAGCCCCAGCATTTT. It specifies CASRRDRGYSNQPQHF.

This clonotype occurred many times. The chain links TRBV6-1 to TRBJ1-1; D may be TRBD1 (6 bases). V lost 4 bases and J 3 bases, leaving 12 bases between the germline ends. The CDR3 runs 14 residues. Germline CDR1 is MNHNS and CDR2 is SASEGT. The CDR3 DNA is TGTGCCAGCAGTGTGGACAGAAGTTACACTGAAGCTTTCTTT. It encodes CASSVDRSYTEAFF.

The chain has TRBV19 and TRBJ1-2, with D possibly being TRBD1 (5 bases). V was pared by 2 bases and J by 7 bases, with 14 bases between. The germline V gene has CDR1 LNHDA and CDR2 SQIVND (reference sequence). CDR3 length equals 14 residues. CDR3 in DNA: TGTGCCAGTAGTATACGCGACCAGGGTCTTGGCTACACCTTC. It yields the protein CASSIRDQGLGYTF.

This clonotype turned up a few times. The V gene is TRBV19, the J gene TRBJ2-5, with D perhaps being TRBD1 or TRBD2 (5 bases each). Germline-derived CDR1 and CDR2 are LNHDA and SQIVND (reference sequence). This CDR3 is 15 amino acids long. Trimming pared 2 bases from V and 4 bases from J, leaving 14 bases between. CDR3 protein: CASSIMGTSGETQYF. CDR3 sequence (DNA): TGTGCCAGTAGTATAATGGGGACCTCCGGAGAGACCCAGTACTTC.

This clonotype was seen repeatedly, ten times or more. This sequence joins TRBV7-2 and TRBJ2-5; D tentatively fits TRBD1 or TRBD2 (6 bases each). V gave up 5 bases and J gave up 2 bases, with 12 bases separating them. From germline, CDR1 is SGHTA and CDR2 FQGNSA. This CDR3 region has 14 residues. The CDR3, as DNA: TGTGCCAGCAGCGACCGAGGGGGGCAAGAGACCCAGTACTTC. It codes for CASSDRGGQETQYF.

The sample holds many counts of this clonotype. The genes are TRBV12-3 or TRBV12-4 and TRBJ2-2; D call uncertain. The CDR3 totals 16 residues. V lost 8 bases and J lost 0, with 16 bases in between. CDR3 sequence: CASARSSSSNTGELFF. For the CDR3, the DNA is TGTGCCAGCGCGAGATCTTCTTCGTCGAACACCGGGGAGCTGTTTTTT.

Many counts were recorded for this clonotype. This sequence joins TRBV12-5 and TRBJ2-7, with D possibly matching TRBD2 (5 bases). Germline CDR1 is LGHNT and CDR2 is FRNRAP. Trimming left V 0 bases short and J 3 bases short, with 24 bases between. This CDR3 is 19 amino acids long. The chain's CDR3 is CASGLVSRLHQPTDYEQYF. Written as DNA, the CDR3 is TGTGCTAGTGGTTTGGTCTCTCGACTACACCAGCCGACGGACTACGAGCAGTACTTC.

This clonotype was seen at least ten times. The chain uses TRBV11-2 and TRBJ2-6; 10 bases agree with TRBD2. Germline V gene data show CDR1 as SGHAT and CDR2 as FQNNGV. The CDR3 contains 18 residues. Trimming took 2 bases from V and 0 from J; bases not matched to a gene: 4. This CDR3 is CASSLRTSGLSGANVLTF. In DNA form, the CDR3 reads TGTGCCAGCAGCTTACGGACTAGCGGACTCTCTGGGGCCAACGTCCTGACTTTC.

This clonotype was recorded at least ten times. J is TRBJ1-1 and V is TRBV24-1; 7 bases match TRBD1. Looked up from germline, CDR1 is KGHDR and CDR2 is SFDVKD. This CDR3 is 13 amino acids long. V dropped 11 bases and J dropped 1; count of bases not matched to a gene: 6. The CDR3 region has the DNA TGTGCCATACAAGACAGGGCGAACACTGAAGCTTTCTTT. Translated: CAIQDRANTEAFF.

This clonotype was recorded at least ten times. The CDR3 here is CASSKGVAISGSYGYTF. The CDR3 DNA reads as TGTGCCAGCAGCAAAGGGGTAGCAATTTCGGGGTCCTATGGCTACACCTTC. The V call is TRBV6-2 or TRBV6-3, the J call TRBJ1-2, with D possibly matching TRBD1 (5 bases). The germline V gene has CDR1 MNHEY and CDR2 SVGEGT. This CDR3 spans 17 amino acids. V lost 6 bases to trimming and J lost 4 bases, with 24 bases between them.

Many counts were recorded for this clonotype. The DNA of the CDR3 is TGTGCCAGCAGTTCCAAGGCTTTGACAGGGCCCAAAAACATTCAGTACTTC. This gives the protein CASSSKALTGPKNIQYF. The chain has TRBV6-5 and TRBJ2-4, with 7 bases aligning to TRBD1. Trimming at V came to 4 bases and at J to 2 bases, leaving 11 bases not matched to a gene. CDR3 length: 17 amino acids. Germline V gene lookup returns CDR1 MNHEY and CDR2 SVGAGI.

This clonotype was recorded at least ten times. The chain has TRBV6-5 and TRBJ1-1, with no clear D. The CDR3 extends over 13 amino acids. Looked up from germline, CDR1 is MNHEY and CDR2 is SVGAGI. Trimming took 7 bases from V and 8 from J, leaving 17 bases between them. The CDR3 is CASTTIGDSEAFF. CDR3 nucleotides: TGTGCCAGCACCACCATAGGAGATTCGGAAGCTTTCTTT.